The 26 T cell receptor beta chains reported below all come from one sample, sequenced in a study of OX40 agonist ivuxolimab in advanced cancers. Libraries were prepared by immunoSEQ multiplex PCR; TCRdb keeps only in-frame clonotypes and omits some of them. The table includes 35,000 to 45,000 clones, 70% to 90% detected once. This specimen consisted of CD4+ or CD8+ T cells sorted from blood, obtained in a trial of the OX40 agonist ivuxolimab. The receptors were gathered from an adult with an advanced solid tumor such as melanoma, head and neck, liver or kidney cancer.

The V call is TRBV7-9, the J call TRBJ1-1, with D perhaps TRBD1 (6 bases). Germline values: CDR1 SEHNR, CDR2 FQNEAQ (reference sequence). The V gene lost 1 base and the J gene lost 8 bases, with 8 bases spanning the gap. CDR3 size: 12 residues. The CDR3 nucleotides are TGTGCCAGCAGCTTAGGAGGGGGAGAAGCTTTCTTT. Translation: CASSLGGGEAFF.

The V gene is TRBV15, the J gene TRBJ2-1; D is perhaps TRBD1 or TRBD2 (5 bases each). Germline CDR1 LNHNV, CDR2 YYDKDF (reference sequence). This CDR3 is built from 15 residues. Between the trimmed V and J ends, which lost 5 bases and 2 bases, there was a span of 13 bases. CDR3 residues: CATSGWDGTYNEQFF. In DNA, the CDR3 is TGTGCCACCAGCGGATGGGACGGCACCTACAATGAGCAGTTCTTC.

This chain uses TRBV13 with TRBJ2-1, with 15 bases identical to TRBD2. The CDR3 contains 15 residues. CDR1 and CDR2 (germline): PRHDT, FYEKMQ (reference sequence). With V trimmed by 5 bases and J by 8 bases, 4 bases remained unmatched. CDR3 nucleotide sequence: TGTGCCAGCAGCCAGGGACTAGCGGGAGGTCATGAGCAGTTCTTC. This translates into CASSQGLAGGHEQFF.

The J gene is TRBJ2-7, the V gene TRBV7-9, with D hard to call. Germline V gene sequence: CDR1 SEHNR, CDR2 FQNEAQ (reference sequence). The CDR3 covers 13 residues. Deletions cut 1 base from V and 0 bases from J, with 4 bases between. This CDR3 is CASSLGLSYEQYF. The CDR3 DNA reads TGTGCCAGCAGCTTAGGTCTCTCCTACGAGCAGTACTTC.

This clone has only one observation. CDR3 amino acids: CASRDGTGYSNQPQHF. CDR3 bases: TGTGCCAGCAGGGACGGGACAGGGTATAGCAATCAGCCCCAGCATTTT. The chain combines TRBV2 with TRBJ1-5, with TRBD1 matching over 9 bases. The J segment lost 0 bases and the V segment lost 6 bases, leaving 6 bases of the junction unmatched. The germline CDR1 and CDR2 sequences are SNHLY and FYNNEI. CDR3 length: 16 residues.

This clone was recorded a few times. The V call is TRBV27, the J call TRBJ2-1; the D gene could be TRBD1 or TRBD2 (6 bases each). This CDR3 contains 16 residues. V dropped 7 bases and J dropped 3 bases, with 19 bases sitting between them. CDR1 is MNHEY and CDR2 is SMNVEV in the germline V gene (reference sequence). The CDR3 sequence: CASTSGWGAGYNEQFF. In nucleotides, the CDR3 is TGTGCCAGCACCTCCGGGTGGGGGGCGGGCTACAATGAGCAGTTCTTC.

V is TRBV27 and J is TRBJ2-1, with D possibly being TRBD1 (6 bases). V lost 7 bases to trimming and J lost 4 bases, with 8 bases between them. The CDR3 sequence is 12 residues long. From germline, CDR1 is MNHEY and CDR2 SMNVEV (reference sequence). Written as DNA, the CDR3 is TGTGCCAGCAAACAGGGTTACAATGAGCAGTTCTTC. Translated, it gives CASKQGYNEQFF.

This rearrangement joins TRBV19 to TRBJ2-3; D perhaps matches TRBD2 (6 bases). The CDR3 consists of 14 residues. Trimming took off 6 bases at V and 0 bases at J, with 10 bases between the two ends. Germline V gene data show CDR1 as LNHDA and CDR2 as SQIVND (reference sequence). The CDR3 here is CASSERASTDTQYF. CDR3 nucleotides: TGTGCCAGTAGCGAGCGGGCCAGCACAGATACGCAGTATTTT.

On this clone itself: The junction and the germline gene differ at one end; a read error may be behind it. This chain uses TRBV7-7 with TRBJ2-5, with a weak D call TRBD2 (5 bases). Germline CDR1 and CDR2: SSHAT and FNYEAQ (reference sequence). This CDR3 is built from 15 residues. CDR3 loop: CASSLDTTRGETQYF. The CDR3 nucleotides are TGTGCTAGCAGCTTAGATACAACTCGGGGAGAGACCCAGTACTTC.

The chain links TRBV15 to TRBJ1-1; D not resolved. Germline assignment: CDR1 LNHNV and CDR2 YYDKDF (reference sequence). V was pared by 0 bases and J by 6 bases, with 11 bases between. The CDR3 loop spans 14 amino acids. The CDR3 DNA reads as TGTGCCACCAGCAGAGAGGCGGGCTGGGCTGAAGCTTTCTTT. It codes for CATSREAGWAEAFF.

This chain joins TRBV7-9 and TRBJ2-5; 10 bases map to TRBD2. Germline assignment: CDR1 SEHNR and CDR2 FQNEAQ (reference sequence). The V gene end was trimmed by 4 bases and the J gene end by 2 bases; junction bases not matched to a gene: 4. CDR3 size: 15 residues. The CDR3 protein is CASSSPGLAQETQYF. In nucleotides, the CDR3 is TGTGCCAGCAGCTCACCGGGACTAGCGCAAGAGACCCAGTACTTC.

The table lists this clone with a count of one. This rearrangement joins TRBV19 to TRBJ2-2, with 8 bases lining up with TRBD2. After removal of 6 bases from V and 7 bases from J, the junction contained 13 bases not matched to a gene. CDR1 LNHDA and CDR2 SQIVND come from the germline V gene (reference sequence). CDR3 length: 16 residues. The CDR3 DNA follows: TGTGCCAGTAGCCCCTCGGGACTAGGGCTGAGCGGGGAGCTGTTTTTT. Encoded protein: CASSPSGLGLSGELFF.

In this sample, this clone turned up a few times. This rearrangement joins TRBV4-2 to TRBJ1-5; D not resolved. Trimming cost V 0 bases and J 9 bases, with 3 bases left between them. Germline lookup yields CDR1 LGHNA and CDR2 YNFKEQ. This CDR3 has 11 residues. The CDR3 region is CASSQERPQHF. In DNA, the CDR3 is TGTGCCAGCAGCCAAGAACGGCCCCAGCATTTT.

J is TRBJ2-7 and V is TRBV10-3; 8 bases map to TRBD1. Germline CDR1 is ENHRY and CDR2 is SYGVKD. The CDR3 runs 14 residues. V was pared by 10 bases and J by 6 bases, with 14 bases of the junction left unmatched. The CDR3 nucleotides read TGTGCCACCGAAGACGTTCCCACAGGGGGCGAGCAGTACTTC. Translated: CATEDVPTGGEQYF.

This clone showed up just once. The rearrangement joins TRBV15 to TRBJ2-3; D may correspond to TRBD1 or TRBD2 (6 bases each). This CDR3 has 18 residues. Germline-derived CDR1 and CDR2 are LNHNV and YYDKDF (reference sequence). The ends were cut back, 4 bases at V and 6 bases at J, with 26 bases in the middle. The CDR3 nucleotides read TGTGCCACCAGCAATAAGAGAGTGGGGGGCGGCAGCCCGGATACGCAGTATTTT. Protein: CATSNKRVGGGSPDTQYF.

The chain recombines TRBV19 with TRBJ2-7; perhaps TRBD1 as D (5 bases). The germline gives CDR1 LNHDA, CDR2 SQIVND (reference sequence). The V and J ends lost 2 bases and 1 base respectively, with 9 bases between them. This CDR3 is built from 14 residues. As DNA, the CDR3 is TGTGCCAGTAGTATAACAGGCGGATCCTACGAGCAGTACTTC. It encodes CASSITGGSYEQYF.

This rearrangement joins TRBV4-2 to TRBJ1-5; TRBD1 matches 9 bases. Germline V gene data show CDR1 as LGHNA and CDR2 as YNFKEQ. The V segment lost 3 bases and the J segment 6 bases; nucleotides outside the gene matches: 9. The CDR3 runs 16 residues. CDR3 amino acids: CASSQLRTGVGQPQHF. In nucleotides, the CDR3 is TGTGCCAGCAGCCAGCTACGGACAGGGGTTGGTCAGCCCCAGCATTTT.

The V and J genes are TRBV19 and TRBJ1-1; possibly TRBD1 for D (6 bases). The length of the CDR3 is 13 residues. Trimming took off 5 bases at V and 6 bases at J, with 13 bases between the two ends. Per the germline V gene, CDR1 is LNHDA and CDR2 is SQIVND (reference sequence). In DNA, the CDR3 is TGTGCCAGTAGTGACTTCGGGGGCGCTGAAGCTTTCTTT. Its translation is CASSDFGGAEAFF.

The chain recombines TRBV5-1 with TRBJ2-3; 12 bases map to TRBD2. V gave up 3 bases and J gave up 6 bases; unmatched junction bases: 8. This CDR3 has 16 residues. CDR1 SGHRS and CDR2 YFSETQ come from the germline V gene. The CDR3 sequence: CASSSRTSGITDTQYF. The CDR3 DNA is TGCGCCAGCAGCTCAAGGACTAGCGGGATAACGGATACGCAGTATTTT. The entire variable domain, with the rest obtained from reference TRBV5-1 and TRBJ2-3, is as follows: KAGVTQTPRYLIKTRGQQVTLSCSPISGHRSVSWYQQTPGQGLQFLFEYFSETQRNKGNFPGRFSGRQFSNSRSEMNVSTLELGDSALYLCASSSRTSGITDTQYFGPGTRLTVL.

The chain has TRBV5-4 and TRBJ2-5; tentatively, D is TRBD2 (6 bases). Germline-derived CDR1 and CDR2 are SGHNT and YYREEE (reference sequence). Between the trimmed V and J ends, which lost 0 bases and 5 bases, there was a span of 8 bases. The CDR3 consists of 13 residues. For the CDR3, the DNA is TGTGCCAGCAGCTTGGTCCGGGAGGAGACCCAGTACTTC. As protein: CASSLVREETQYF.

The genes are TRBV6-5 and TRBJ1-2; D might be TRBD1 (5 bases). This CDR3 is built from 14 residues. Germline V lookup: CDR1 MNHEY, CDR2 SVGAGI. Between the trimmed V and J ends, which lost 2 bases and 6 bases, there was a span of 13 bases. The CDR3: CASSYGGESDGYTF. The DNA of the CDR3 is TGTGCCAGCAGTTACGGGGGGGAAAGTGATGGCTACACCTTC.

V gene TRBV9 combines with J gene TRBJ2-2, with 9 nucleotides matching TRBD2. Per the germline V gene, CDR1 is SGDLS and CDR2 is YYNGEE. The CDR3 is 14 residues long. V trimming: 7 bases; J trimming: 3 bases; junction bases outside the gene matches: 4. The CDR3 nucleotides read TGTGCCAGCGGCGGGAGGGCCGACACCGGGGAGCTGTTTTTT. The encoded protein is CASGGRADTGELFF. Using reference TRBV9 and TRBJ2-2 for the parts outside the CDR3, the full variable domain is DSGVTQTPKHLITATGQRVTLRCSPRSGDLSVYWYQQSLDQGLQFLIQYYNGEERAKGNILERFSAQQFPDLHSELNLSSLELGDSALYFCASGGRADTGELFFGEGSRLTVL.

V is TRBV27 and J is TRBJ1-2, with 7 bases aligning to TRBD1. The CDR3 has 15 residues. The germline CDR1 and CDR2 sequences are MNHEY and SMNVEV (reference sequence). V gave up 6 bases and J gave up 0 bases; unmatched junction bases: 7. CDR3 nucleotide sequence: TGTGCCAGCAGCGGAACCGGGACAGCTAACTATGGCTACACCTTC. Translated: CASSGTGTANYGYTF.

The CDR3 protein is CASSLAPGRYNSPLHF. The CDR3 DNA is TGTGCCAGCAGCTTAGCTCCGGGCCGTTATAATTCACCCCTCCACTTT. The V gene is TRBV7-9, the J gene TRBJ1-6, with D uncertain. The CDR3 consists of 16 residues. Trimming took 0 bases from V and 4 from J, leaving 10 bases between them. The germline V gene encodes CDR1 SEHNR and CDR2 FQNEAQ (reference sequence).

The chain uses TRBV28 and TRBJ2-7; D is possibly TRBD2 (5 bases). This CDR3 has 16 residues. V dropped 6 bases and J dropped 5 bases, with 23 bases sitting between them. CDR1 and CDR2 from the germline V gene are MDHEN and SYDVKM. This chain's CDR3 is CASSRLLVGVGDEQYF. The CDR3 DNA reads TGTGCCAGCAGCCGCTTACTTGTTGGAGTCGGGGACGAGCAGTACTTC. Full variable domain (outside the CDR3, taken from reference TRBV28 and TRBJ2-7): DVKVTQSSRYLVKRTGEKVFLECVQDMDHENMFWYRQDPGLGLRLIYFSYDVKMKEKGDIPEGYSVSREKKERFSLILESASTNQTSMYLCASSRLLVGVGDEQYFGPGTRLTVT.

J is TRBJ2-5 and V is TRBV6-6, with D unclear. Germline CDR1 is MNHNY and CDR2 is SVGAGI (reference sequence). The CDR3 covers 14 residues. V was cut by 2 bases and J by 4 bases, with 11 bases left in between. CDR3 amino acids: CASSYPAPGETQYF. CDR3 sequence (DNA): TGTGCCAGCAGTTACCCCGCGCCGGGAGAGACCCAGTACTTC.